This T cell receptor (beta chain) was sequenced during a study of T cells after yellow fever vaccination. MiXCR was run by TCRdb on the 5' RACE reads, yielding one entry per CDR3 protein. The sample includes around 300,000 distinct CDR3 sequences, approximately 13% of them seen just once. From germline, CDR1 is SGHAT and CDR2 FQNNGV. The CDR3 contains 16 residues. V lost 4 bases and J lost 0, with 13 bases in between. V is TRBV11-2 and J is TRBJ2-1; tentatively, D is TRBD2 (6 bases). This receptor was identified in a man aged 25 to 40 who received the YFV17D yellow fever vaccine. The sample was CD4+ T cells sorted from PBMCs, taken 45 days after the yellow fever booster vaccination. This CDR3 reads CASSSPLATSYNEQFF. The CDR3 bases are TGTGCCAGCAGCTCGCCTCTAGCGACCTCCTACAATGAGCAGTTCTTC.